This is a list of T cell receptor beta chains from one sample in a study of blood T cell repertoires in COVID-19. Repertoires were generated with immunoSEQ multiplex PCR, while TCRdb's copy carries only in-frame clones and drops some. The table lists 50,000 or so clones, approximately 90% of them singletons. Sequencing was done on a sample of peripheral blood. Receptor source: a man aged 70-80 years with acute or convalescent COVID-19. CDR3s leave out the opening cysteine and the closing phenylalanine or tryptophan. A D gene is named only where the DNA matches it firmly.

v_call	d_call	j_call	cdr3_aa
TRBV5-1	TRBD2	TRBJ2-7	ASSLVGGSYEQY
TRBV3-1/TRBV3-2	NA	TRBJ1-2	ASSQYCGQLPNYGYT
TRBV15	NA	TRBJ1-2	ATSRDTANYGYT
TRBV7-9	TRBD1	TRBJ2-7	ASSLLGGTGGSSGLEQY
TRBV7-6	TRBD1	TRBJ1-3	ASGDRVGNTIY
TRBV3-1/TRBV3-2	TRBD1	TRBJ2-7	ASSQLIGDSEQY
TRBV5-1	TRBD1	TRBJ1-1	ASSLDRGHDPGTEAF
TRBV7-9	TRBD2	TRBJ2-1	ASSLGLRTKREVMNEQF
TRBV6-2/TRBV6-3	TRBD1	TRBJ2-1	ASSFSSGTGDGGEQF
TRBV6-6	NA	TRBJ1-5	ASSPPTGQPQH
TRBV4-3	TRBD2	TRBJ2-2	ASSPIAGVGGELF
TRBV5-6	NA	TRBJ1-2	ASSLGLDSRMDYT
TRBV9	TRBD1	TRBJ2-3	ASSVGYLGDRVGDTQY
TRBV18	TRBD2	TRBJ2-2	ASSERLAGASGELF
TRBV5-4	NA	TRBJ1-2	ASSLNTGGYT
TRBV24-1	NA	TRBJ2-5	ATSDGAEGGETQY
TRBV2	TRBD1	TRBJ1-5	ASSGGTGPQPQH
TRBV6-5	NA	TRBJ1-1	ASSRTDMNTEAF
TRBV7-2	NA	TRBJ2-2	ASTPDGAVAGELF
TRBV7-6	TRBD2	TRBJ2-3	ASSRSGGASYDTQY
TRBV3-1/TRBV3-2	NA	TRBJ1-1	ASSLTGNTEAF
TRBV6-4	TRBD1	TRBJ2-1	ASSGQPGQGQF
TRBV7-9	NA	TRBJ1-2	ASSESFTLERYGYT
TRBV11-3	NA	TRBJ1-2	ASSFPTDPNYGYT
TRBV29-1	TRBD1	TRBJ2-7	SVAGQGATYEQY
TRBV5-1	TRBD2	TRBJ2-5	ASSWTSGKETQY
TRBV3-1/TRBV3-2	NA	TRBJ1-2	ASSQESWGCYGYT
TRBV4-3	TRBD2	TRBJ2-1	ASSHLPTSGGLGNEQF
TRBV19	TRBD1	TRBJ1-1	ASSTRQGARNTEAF
TRBV24-1	NA	TRBJ2-6	ATSDPLRNSGANVLT
TRBV19	NA	TRBJ1-1	ASDGRGEAF
TRBV7-2	TRBD1	TRBJ2-3	ASSSQSGTGFSDTQY
TRBV29-1	NA	TRBJ1-2	SASNGGSRGYT